This entry describes one T cell receptor beta chain. The data derive from a study of blood T cell repertoires in COVID-19. Study context: There were acute and convalescent COVID-19 samples, and they came from the United States, Italy and Spain. PBMCs, B-cell-depleted T cells, or T cells provided the cDNA or gDNA that made up the material.

Under the authors' procedure: For nucleated cells, counts were estimated from reference gene primer amplification. Generated by immunoSEQ multiplex PCR, the TCRdb table keeps only in-frame clones and is missing some. V, J and clone size are taken as reported in that table, and D and trimming were inferred from the DNA itself. Seen here are approximately 28,000 clones, 81% observed once, and the top ten hold roughly a sixth. CDR3 length: 15 amino acids. V was cut by 0 bases and J by 5 bases, with 10 bases left in between. The TCR was taken from a woman aged 55-69 years with acute or convalescent COVID-19. The rearrangement uses TRBV23-1 and TRBJ1-4; D not certain. TRBV23-1 has ORF status, its function being uncertain. The sample consisted of peripheral blood. DNA for the CDR3: TGCGCCAGCAGTCAATCGAGTAGGAGAAATGAAAAACTGTTTTTT. Its translation is CASSQSSRRNEKLFF.